This section outlines one T cell receptor (beta chain) sequence together with its context. Its cognate antigen is unknown. V shed 3 bases and J shed 12 bases, with 15 bases lying between them. The germline V gene has CDR1 DFQATT and CDR2 SNEGSKA (reference sequence). The CDR3 is 12 residues long. This specimen belongs to a study of blood T cells in healthy people across ages. Points from the study as a whole: Percentage of naive T cells showed a strong correlation with TCR beta diversity. Older age went with lower TCR beta diversity per million T cells, in a roughly linear way.

Primers used in a second PCR of roughly 6 to 11 cycles were a sample-barcoded 5' primer and a J-beta primer mix. TCRdb itself ran the 5' RACE reads through MiXCR, one entry per CDR3 protein. The sample has fewer than 2,000,000 distinct CDR3 sequences; about two fifths are singletons. This receptor was obtained from a human donor in good health. The chain recombines TRBV20-1 with TRBJ2-4; possible D gene TRBD2, 6 bases. Material for sequencing was blood. CDR3 nucleotide sequence: TGCAGTGCTAGTCGTTTCGGGGGTAGTCAGTACTTC. This encodes CSASRFGGSQYF.